This section outlines one TCR beta chain sequence together with its context. Its target is not known. A much larger clone lies a single base off, so this may be a read error. This sample was taken from a study of molecular identifiers for immune sequencing clone quantification. Input for naive CD8 libraries was about 19,000 to 1,100,000 sorted cells; the RNA fraction used was 10%, 30% or 50%. Sorting captured naive CD8 T cells as CD8+CD4-CCR7+CD45RA+. The CDR3 runs to 12 residues. Trimming removed 8 bases from V and 8 bases from J, with 15 bases in between. TCRdb itself ran the PCR reads through MiXCR, one entry per CDR3 protein. The sample has 35,000 to 40,000 distinct CDR3 sequences; 19% are singletons. Study conclusions and caveats: Among 800,000 to 1,000,000 naive cells, as was reported, spiked Jurkat TCR RNA from one cell was detectable.

Sequencing was carried out using naive CD8+ T cells from blood, with Jurkat cell RNA spiked in. Subset here: FACS-sorted CD8+CD4-CCR7+CD45RA+ naive T cells. J is TRBJ2-3 and V is TRBV5-3, with D perhaps given as TRBD1 or TRBD2 (7 bases each). TRBV5-3 falls under the ORF class, with uncertain function. The sequence was collected from a human donor in good health. Some libraries in this study had Jurkat cell RNA spiked in. This CDR3 reads CASSGTVGTQYF. The CDR3 DNA reads as TGTGCCAGCAGCGGGACAGTAGGTACGCAGTATTTT.